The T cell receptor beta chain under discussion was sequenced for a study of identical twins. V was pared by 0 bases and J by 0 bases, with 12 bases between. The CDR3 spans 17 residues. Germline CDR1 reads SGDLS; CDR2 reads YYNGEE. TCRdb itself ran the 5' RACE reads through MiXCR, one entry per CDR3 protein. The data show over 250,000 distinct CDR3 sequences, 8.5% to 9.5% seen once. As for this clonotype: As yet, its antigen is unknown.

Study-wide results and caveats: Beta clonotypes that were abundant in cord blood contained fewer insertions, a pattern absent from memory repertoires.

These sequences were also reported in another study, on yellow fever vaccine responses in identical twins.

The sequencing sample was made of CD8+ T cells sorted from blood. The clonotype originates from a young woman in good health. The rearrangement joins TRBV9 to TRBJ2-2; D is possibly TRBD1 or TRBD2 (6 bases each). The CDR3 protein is CASSVVEGDSNTGELFF. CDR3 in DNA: TGTGCCAGCAGCGTAGTTGAGGGGGACTCGAACACCGGGGAGCTGTTTTTT.